The following is a TCR beta chain sequence with its context. Its specificity is not known. This sample stems from a study of monozygotic twins with inflammatory bowel disease. Eight separate reactions for every sample produced the cDNA. TCRdb processed the 5' RACE reads again and assigns one entry to each CDR3 protein, with no DNA. The sample has 200,000 to 250,000 distinct CDR3 sequences; the top ten hold approximately 7.7%. Findings and caveats of the study: Lower sharing of clonotypes with other individuals was seen in IBD patients than in healthy twins. This was most marked in patients showing signs of disease activity.

The sequenced sample consisted of blood. The TCR comes from a human donor with ulcerative colitis or Crohn's disease, or a healthy co-twin of an affected twin (not recorded which).

The CDR3 loop reads CSVLSPGAGGNTGELFF. The rearrangement uses TRBV29-1 and TRBJ2-2; with no DNA, the TCRdb D assignment of TRBD1 cannot be verified. This CDR3 spans 17 amino acids. From germline, CDR1 is SQVTM and CDR2 ANQGSEA.